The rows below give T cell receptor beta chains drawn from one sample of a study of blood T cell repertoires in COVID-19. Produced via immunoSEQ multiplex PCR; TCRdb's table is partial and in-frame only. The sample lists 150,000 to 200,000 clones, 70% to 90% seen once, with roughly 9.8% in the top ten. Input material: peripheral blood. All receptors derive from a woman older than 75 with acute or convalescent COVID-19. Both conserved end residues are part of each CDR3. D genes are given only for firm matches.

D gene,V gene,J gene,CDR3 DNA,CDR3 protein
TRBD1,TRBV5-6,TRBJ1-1,TGTGCCAGCAGCCCGGGGACAGGGGCTGAAGCTTTCTTT,CASSPGTGAEAFF
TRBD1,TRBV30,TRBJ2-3,TGTTCCCTCGCCAGGGGACAGGGAACAGATACGCAGTATTTT,CSLARGQGTDTQYF
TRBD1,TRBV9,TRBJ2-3,TGTGCCAGCAGCCCTGAGGACAGGGGTACAGATACGCAGTATTTT,CASSPEDRGTDTQYF
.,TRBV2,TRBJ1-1,TGTGCCAGCAGTGAAACCCCGTGGGGGGGAACGGCTGAAGCTTTCTTT,CASSETPWGGTAEAFF
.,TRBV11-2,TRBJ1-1,TGTGCCAGCAGCTTAGTCGGGGGGAACACTGAAGCTTTCTTT,CASSLVGGNTEAFF
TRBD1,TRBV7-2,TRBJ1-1,TGTGCCAGCAGCTCTTACAGGGGGCAAGTTGAAGCTTTCTTT,CASSSYRGQVEAFF
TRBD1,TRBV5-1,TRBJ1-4,TGCGCCAGCAGCCGACCGGGACAGGGTAATGAAAAACTGTTTTTT,CASSRPGQGNEKLFF
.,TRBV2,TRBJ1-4,TGTGCCAGCAGTCGGGATGGCGGTAATGAAAAACTGTTTTTT,CASSRDGGNEKLFF
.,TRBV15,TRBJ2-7,TGTGCCACCAGCAGAGATCGTCAGAAATCGTACGAGCAGTACTTC,CATSRDRQKSYEQYF
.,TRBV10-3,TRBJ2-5,TGTGCCACTTCACCGGGACTGACCCTCCAAGAGACCCAGTACTTC,CATSPGLTLQETQYF
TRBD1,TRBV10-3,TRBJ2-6,TGTGCCATCAACCCGGACAGGGGGAGCTCTGGGGCCAACGTCCTGACTTTC,CAINPDRGSSGANVLTF